A selection of T cell receptor beta chains follows, all from one sample in a study of blood T cell repertoires in COVID-19. Sequencing used immunoSEQ multiplex PCR; TCRdb keeps in-frame clones, though not all of them. The profile shows about 59,000 clones, around four fifths of them singletons. The sample was peripheral blood. All receptors come from an older man with acute or convalescent COVID-19. CDR3s leave out the opening cysteine and the closing phenylalanine or tryptophan.

J | V | CDR3
TRBJ2-7 | TRBV11-2 | ASSSTGVGEQY
TRBJ1-5 | TRBV7-8 | ASSTARGDYSNQPQH
TRBJ1-2 | TRBV9 | ASSVQGAWGYGYT
TRBJ1-4 | TRBV7-9 | ASSLALRQVNEKLF
TRBJ1-5 | TRBV3-1/TRBV3-2 | ASSPDREVGQPQH
TRBJ1-2 | TRBV6-1 | ASSEALWTAFYGYT
TRBJ2-1 | TRBV24-1 | ATSGDLLNEQF
TRBJ2-2 | TRBV24-1 | ATSGLGAGAPNTGELF
TRBJ2-5 | TRBV12-5 | ASGSGTSGGEAQY
TRBJ2-1 | TRBV11-3 | ASSLGQGIFNEQF
TRBJ2-3 | TRBV5-1 | ASSQQGPASTDTQY